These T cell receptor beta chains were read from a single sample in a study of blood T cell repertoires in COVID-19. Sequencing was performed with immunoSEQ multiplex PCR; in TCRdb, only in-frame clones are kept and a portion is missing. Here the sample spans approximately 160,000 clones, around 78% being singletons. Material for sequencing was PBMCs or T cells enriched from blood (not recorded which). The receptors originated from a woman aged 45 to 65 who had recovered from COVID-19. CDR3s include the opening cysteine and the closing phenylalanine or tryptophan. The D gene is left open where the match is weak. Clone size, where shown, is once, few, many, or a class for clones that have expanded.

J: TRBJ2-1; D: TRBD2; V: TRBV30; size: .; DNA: TGTGCCTGGTACCCTCGTTTAGCGGGAAGGTTGGCGGAGCAGTTCTTC; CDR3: CAWYPRLAGRLAEQFF
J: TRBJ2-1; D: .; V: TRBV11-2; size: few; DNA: TGTGCCAGCAACCTTCTAGGCAATGAGCAGTTCTTC; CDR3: CASNLLGNEQFF
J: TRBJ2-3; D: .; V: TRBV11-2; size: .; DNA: TGTGCCAGCAGCTTATTTAATCTCGGCACAGATACGCAGTATTTT; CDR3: CASSLFNLGTDTQYF
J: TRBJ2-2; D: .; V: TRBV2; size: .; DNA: TGTGCCAGCAGTCCCCAGAACACCGGGGAGCTGTTTTTT; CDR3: CASSPQNTGELFF
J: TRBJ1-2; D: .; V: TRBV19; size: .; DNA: TGTGCCAGTAGTCAACCCTCTATCCGGACAGCCTACTATGGCTACACCTTC; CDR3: CASSQPSIRTAYYGYTF
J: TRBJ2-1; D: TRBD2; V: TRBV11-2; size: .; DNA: TGTGCCAGCAGCCTAGCGGGAGGAAGCTACAATGAGCAGTTCTTC; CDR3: CASSLAGGSYNEQFF
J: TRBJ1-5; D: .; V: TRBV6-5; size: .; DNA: TGTGCCAGCAGTTACTCGAACAGGAACAATCAGCCCCAGCATTTT; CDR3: CASSYSNRNNQPQHF
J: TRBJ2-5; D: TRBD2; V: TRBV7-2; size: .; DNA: TGTGCCAGCAGCCCGCAGGGAGCGGGGCAAGAGACCCAGTACTTC; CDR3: CASSPQGAGQETQYF
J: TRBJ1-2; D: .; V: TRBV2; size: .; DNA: TGTGCCAGCAGTGTAAACAGAAAAAATGGCTACACCTTC; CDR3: CASSVNRKNGYTF
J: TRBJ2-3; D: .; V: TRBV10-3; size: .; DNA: TGTGCCATCAGTGAGGGGCAGGGATACACAGATACGCAGTATTTT; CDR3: CAISEGQGYTDTQYF
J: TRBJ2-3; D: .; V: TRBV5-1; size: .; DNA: TGCGCCAGCAGCGAAGGAGGCACAGATACGCAGTATTTT; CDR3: CASSEGGTDTQYF
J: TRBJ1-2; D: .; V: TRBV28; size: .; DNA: TGTGCCAGCAGTTCACACAGGGTTTATGGCTACACCTTC; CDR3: CASSSHRVYGYTF
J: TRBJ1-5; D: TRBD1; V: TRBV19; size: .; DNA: TGTGCCAGTCAGGACAGGGTAAGCAATCAGCCCCAGCATTTT; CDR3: CASQDRVSNQPQHF
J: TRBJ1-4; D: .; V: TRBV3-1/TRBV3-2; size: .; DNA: TGTGCCAGCAGCCAAGGGTGGCAGAAACTAACGTTT; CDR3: CASSQGWQKLTF
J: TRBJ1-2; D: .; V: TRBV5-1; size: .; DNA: TGCGCCAGCAGCCTCAACGAGGGATATGGCTACACCTTC; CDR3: CASSLNEGYGYTF
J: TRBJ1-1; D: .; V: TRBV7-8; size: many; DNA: TGTGCCAGCAGCTCGATCGGACACCCAGAAGCTTTCTTT; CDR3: CASSSIGHPEAFF
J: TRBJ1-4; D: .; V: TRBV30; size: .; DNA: TGTGCCTGTCCAGAGGGGGGGGGTAATGAAAAACTGTTTTTT; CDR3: CACPEGGGNEKLFF
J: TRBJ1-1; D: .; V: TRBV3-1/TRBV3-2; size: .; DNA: TGTGCCAGCAGCCAAGGACGGCAGGGAGGTCGAGCTTTCTTT; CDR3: CASSQGRQGGRAFF
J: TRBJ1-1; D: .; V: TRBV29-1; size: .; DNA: TGCAGCGTTGTGGGGGGAATGAACACTGAAGCTTTCTTT; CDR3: CSVVGGMNTEAFF
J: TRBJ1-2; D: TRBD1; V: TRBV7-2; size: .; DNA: TGTGCCAGCAGCCCAGGGGGTGGCTTGGCTAACTATGGCTACACCTTC; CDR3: CASSPGGGLANYGYTF
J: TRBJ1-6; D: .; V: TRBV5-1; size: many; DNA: TGCGCCAGCAGCTTGGGTCCAACAGGGAATTCACCCCTCCACTTT; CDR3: CASSLGPTGNSPLHF
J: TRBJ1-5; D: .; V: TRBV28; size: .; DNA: TGTGCCAGCAGCTCCCCAGGGTTAGGTCAGCCCCAGCATTTT; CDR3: CASSSPGLGQPQHF
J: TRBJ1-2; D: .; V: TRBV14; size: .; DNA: TGTGCCAGCAGCCTGGCAGGGGATTACTATGGCTACACCTTC; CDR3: CASSLAGDYYGYTF
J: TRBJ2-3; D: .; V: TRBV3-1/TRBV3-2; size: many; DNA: TGTGCCAGCAGCCCCCAGCCAGGATCCCAAGATACGCAGTATTTT; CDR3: CASSPQPGSQDTQYF
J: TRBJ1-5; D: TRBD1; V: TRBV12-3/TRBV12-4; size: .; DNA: TGTGCCTCAGGGGGAGATCAGCCCCAGCATTTT; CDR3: CASGGDQPQHF
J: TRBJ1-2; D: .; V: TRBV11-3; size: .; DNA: TGTGCCAGCAGCTTCAGCTATGGCTACACCTTC; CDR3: CASSFSYGYTF
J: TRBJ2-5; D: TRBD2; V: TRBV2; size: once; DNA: TGTGCCAGCGGGGGGGAGTTGGAGACCCAGTACTTC; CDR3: CASGGELETQYF
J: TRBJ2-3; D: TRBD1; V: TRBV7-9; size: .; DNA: TGTGCCACGCCGGCCCTGGACAGGGGTGGCACAGATACGCAGTATTTT; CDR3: CATPALDRGGTDTQYF
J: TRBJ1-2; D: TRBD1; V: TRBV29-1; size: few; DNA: TGCAGCGTCCTAACGGGGACAGGGGCGCGGGACTATGGCTACACCTTC; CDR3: CSVLTGTGARDYGYTF
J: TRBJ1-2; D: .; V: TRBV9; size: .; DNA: TGTGCCAGCAGCGTAGCACGGGAGGCCGCCGGCTACACCTTC; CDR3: CASSVAREAAGYTF
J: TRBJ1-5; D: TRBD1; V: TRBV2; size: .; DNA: TGTGCCAGCAGTATGGGACAGTTTCAGCCCCAGCATTTT; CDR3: CASSMGQFQPQHF